The clone carrying this T cell receptor beta chain appeared once. Its matching antigen is unknown. The data originate from a study of cytomegalovirus exposure and HLA in healthy donors. Regarding the study as a whole: As confirmed in vitro, three CMV-associated chains were specific for CMV antigens. Many donors carried some public TCRs, although rarity characterized most TCR sequences. Clusters of TCRs from the first cohort tended to co-occur in the 120 validation repertoires (as a later analysis found).

Method: immunoSEQ multiplex PCR; TCRdb's copy keeps in-frame clones and lacks some. The profile shows over 130,000 clones, 70% to 90% of them singletons. The donors belonged to the 120-subject validation cohort, separate from the roughly 670-subject first cohort. The V and J ends lost 6 bases and 4 bases respectively, with 13 bases between them. The CDR3 totals 14 residues. CDR1 and CDR2 from the germline V gene are MNHEY and SMNVEV (reference sequence). The V gene is TRBV27, the J gene TRBJ2-1; a possible D gene is TRBD1 (6 bases). Sequenced sample: PBMCs. The receptor was isolated from a man between 18 and 35 years old in good health and CMV-seropositive. The CDR3 protein is CASRQDRGYNEQFF. The DNA of the CDR3 is TGTGCCAGCAGGCAGGACAGAGGATACAATGAGCAGTTCTTC.